This T cell receptor beta chain emerged from a study of blood T cell repertoires in COVID-19. Overall study context: Specimens from acute and convalescent COVID-19 originated in the United States, Italy and Spain. Sources were T cells, B-cell-depleted T cells, or PBMCs; the material itself was cDNA or gDNA.

Per germline, CDR1 SGHTA and CDR2 FQGNSA. This CDR3 is built from 13 residues. The V end lost 8 bases, the J end lost 1 base, and 11 bases lay between the germline ends. The authors' processing: Estimated nucleated cell counts came from reference gene primer amplification. The protocol was immunoSEQ multiplex PCR, while the TCRdb copy is restricted to in-frame clones and leaves out a portion. The V and J calls and clone size come from that table; D and trimming were worked out from the DNA. The data hold 60,000 to 85,000 clones, with around 75% observed a single time. Sequencing was done on a sample of peripheral blood. The chain is built from TRBV7-2 and TRBJ1-1; no reliable D call. This clonotype originated in a man in his 70s with acute or convalescent COVID-19. In nucleotides, the CDR3 is TGTGCCAGCGGAACTAGGAGGAACACTGAAGCTTTCTTT. Translated, it gives CASGTRRNTEAFF.